Each of the 25 T cell receptor beta chains below was sequenced from the same sample in a study of blood T cell repertoires in COVID-19. Clones were sequenced by immunoSEQ multiplex PCR, and TCRdb holds only the in-frame ones, with some missing. The sample lists 110,000 to 150,000 clones, about 84% occurring once. Sequencing was done on a sample of peripheral blood. The receptors were gathered from a woman between 50 and 59 years old with acute or convalescent COVID-19.

This clone was seen more than once but under ten times. The rearrangement links TRBV10-3 to TRBJ1-1; D is possibly TRBD1 (5 bases). The germline gives CDR1 ENHRY, CDR2 SYGVKD. V lost 6 bases and J 0 bases, leaving 14 bases between the germline ends. This CDR3 has 15 amino acids. The CDR3 spells CAIRFQQDMNTEAFF. The CDR3 DNA sequence: TGTGCCATCAGGTTTCAACAGGATATGAACACTGAAGCTTTCTTT.

This clone was counted between two and nine times. The gene calls are TRBV4-3 and TRBJ2-1, with 8 bases matching TRBD2. The germline V gene has CDR1 LGHNA and CDR2 YSLEER. J lost 8 bases, V lost 0 bases, and 12 bases had no gene match. The CDR3 spans 17 residues. This CDR3 reads CASSQDQGGGRVDEQFF. CDR3 in DNA: TGCGCCAGCAGCCAAGATCAAGGCGGGGGGAGGGTTGATGAGCAGTTCTTC.

The chain couples TRBV6-6 to TRBJ1-4; D perhaps matches TRBD1 (6 bases). The germline CDR1 and CDR2 sequences are MNHNY and SVGAGI (reference sequence). This CDR3 comprises 15 residues. V gave up 6 bases and J gave up 4 bases, with 15 bases separating them. The CDR3 DNA reads as TGTGCCAGCAGCCAACCGGGACAACTTAATGAAAAACTGTTTTTT. Its protein product is CASSQPGQLNEKLFF.

The chain combines TRBV11-2 with TRBJ1-1, with a possible D match to TRBD1 (5 bases). The CDR3 runs to 12 residues. V gave up 5 bases and J gave up 5 bases, with 9 bases separating them. Germline V gene lookup returns CDR1 SGHAT and CDR2 FQNNGV. CDR3 DNA: TGTGCCAGCAGCGGTCGGGGGACTGAAGCTTTCTTT. This sequence encodes CASSGRGTEAFF.

The rearrangement joins TRBV27 to TRBJ2-2; D not certain. With 3 bases removed from V and 7 bases from J, the gap between germline ends came to 9 bases. CDR3 length: 13 residues. CDR1 and CDR2 (germline): MNHEY, SMNVEV (reference sequence). The CDR3 nucleotides read TGTGCCAGCAGTTTTTTCTTTGTCGGGGAGCTGTTTTTT. It codes for CASSFFFVGELFF.

The chain joins TRBV5-1 to TRBJ1-5; a weak D match, TRBD1 (6 bases). The CDR3 length is 15 residues. The germline CDR1 and CDR2 sequences are SGHRS and YFSETQ. Between the trimmed V and J ends, which lost 0 bases and 2 bases, there was a span of 9 bases. The CDR3 nucleotides are TGCGCCAGCAGCTTGGAAGGGGGTGGCAATCAGCCCCAGCATTTT. Amino acid sequence: CASSLEGGGNQPQHF.

About this clone itself: Other DNA sequences in the same sample also yield this CDR3. The rearrangement uses TRBV7-2 and TRBJ2-2; 9 nucleotides align to TRBD1. Germline CDR1 SGHTA, CDR2 FQGNSA. The J segment lost 5 bases and the V segment lost 4 bases, leaving 2 bases of the junction unmatched. This CDR3 comprises 14 residues. The CDR3 protein is CASSSGQGTGELFF. As DNA, the CDR3 is TGTGCCAGCAGCTCGGGACAGGGAACCGGGGAGCTGTTTTTT.

The rearrangement uses TRBV12-3 or TRBV12-4 and TRBJ1-4; D is uncertain. Trimming took off 5 bases at V and 7 bases at J, with 8 bases between the two ends. CDR3 length equals 12 residues. The CDR3 loop is CASSPEAEKLFF. For the CDR3, the DNA is TGTGCCAGCAGTCCGGAGGCTGAAAAACTGTTTTTT.

The chain uses TRBV14 and TRBJ1-1, with TRBD1 identical over 10 bases. The CDR3 covers 17 residues. V lost 4 bases to trimming and J lost 6 bases; unmatched junction nucleotides: 14. In germline, CDR1 is SGHDN, CDR2 FVKESK. CDR3 loop: CASSPPTGGESKAEAFF. The CDR3 DNA reads TGTGCCAGCAGCCCCCCGACAGGGGGCGAATCGAAGGCTGAAGCTTTCTTT. The full variable domain, rest sourced from reference TRBV14 and TRBJ1-1, is EAGVTQFPSHSVIEKGQTVTLRCDPISGHDNLYWYRRVMGKEIKFLLHFVKESKQDESGMPNNRFLAERTGGTYSTLKVQPAELEDSGVYFCASSPPTGGESKAEAFFGQGTRLTVV.

The rearrangement uses TRBV6-1 and TRBJ2-7; D is ambiguous. The germline V gene has CDR1 MNHNS and CDR2 SASEGT. The CDR3 totals 15 residues. V was shortened by 1 base and J by 0 bases, with 10 bases between the two germline ends. The CDR3 region is CASSEGWYSSYEQYF. CDR3 coding DNA: TGTGCCAGCAGTGAAGGGTGGTATAGCTCCTACGAGCAGTACTTC.

This chain connects TRBV2 to TRBJ1-2, with 10 bases aligning to TRBD1. CDR3 length: 15 amino acids. From germline, CDR1 is SNHLY and CDR2 FYNNEI. The ends lost 4 bases at V and 6 bases at J; junction bases unmatched: 8. CDR3 coding DNA: TGTGCCAGCAGTGGACAGGGGGCTGATTATGATGGCTACACCTTC. Protein sequence: CASSGQGADYDGYTF.

The V and J genes are TRBV6-2 or TRBV6-3 and TRBJ2-7; the match to TRBD2 covers 12 bases. The CDR3 is 15 amino acids. V lost 6 bases, J lost 4 bases, and 7 bases stayed unmatched. Germline assignment: CDR1 MNHEY and CDR2 SVGEGT. In nucleotides, the CDR3 is TGTGCCAGCAGCAAACTAGCGGGGGGAACTTACGAGCAGTACTTC. Amino acid sequence: CASSKLAGGTYEQYF.

The V call is TRBV12-3 or TRBV12-4, the J call TRBJ1-2; unclear D gene. Deletions cut 11 bases from V and 2 bases from J, with 15 bases between. This CDR3 is built from 13 residues. CDR3 sequence: CALRPHSNYGYTF. CDR3 coding DNA: TGTGCCCTCCGCCCCCACAGCAACTATGGCTACACCTTC.

CDR3: CASAGGTKETQYF. The CDR3 DNA reads as TGTGCCAGCGCCGGGGGGACAAAAGAGACCCAGTACTTC. The V gene is TRBV7-2, the J gene TRBJ2-5, with D possibly being TRBD2 (7 bases). V lost 8 bases to trimming and J lost 3 bases, with 13 bases between them. The CDR3 has 13 amino acids. Looked up from germline, CDR1 is SGHTA and CDR2 is FQGNSA.

The chain is built from TRBV5-1 and TRBJ1-3, with D perhaps matching TRBD1 (6 bases). CDR1 and CDR2 from the germline V gene are SGHRS and YFSETQ. Trimming took off 6 bases at V and 0 bases at J, with 19 bases between the two ends. There are 17 residues in the CDR3. The CDR3 nucleotides are TGCGCCAGCAAGCTGGGGGCGACAAACCTCTCTGGAAACACCATATATTTT. This encodes CASKLGATNLSGNTIYF.

The chain uses TRBV29-1 and TRBJ1-3; D unresolved. The CDR3 length is 14 residues. CDR1 and CDR2 (germline): SQVTM, ANQGSEA. V was clipped by 3 bases and J by 3 bases, with 12 bases between them. CDR3 region: CSVEAGVNGNTIYF. The CDR3 nucleotides read TGCAGCGTTGAGGCAGGCGTCAATGGAAACACCATATATTTT. The whole variable domain, filled in from reference TRBV29-1 and TRBJ1-3, reads SAVISQKPSRDICQRGTSLTIQCQVDSQVTMMFWYRQQPGQSLTLIATANQGSEATYESGFVIDKFPISRPNLTFSTLTVSNMSPEDSSIYLCSVEAGVNGNTIYFGEGSWLTVV.

This clone was recorded once. The chain links TRBV7-2 to TRBJ2-5, with 7 bases fitting TRBD1. The CDR3 has 13 amino acids. CDR1 is SGHTA, CDR2 FQGNSA, per germline. V was clipped by 4 bases and J by 6 bases; unmatched bases: 5. CDR3 in DNA: TGTGCCAGCAGCTCGAGCAGGGGGAAGACCCAGTACTTC. Translated: CASSSSRGKTQYF.

This clone was seen once. The chain carries TRBV6-5 and TRBJ1-1; D gene ambiguous. Trimming removed 0 bases at V and 5 bases at J, with 10 bases between. CDR1 and CDR2 (germline): MNHEY, SVGAGI. CDR3 size: 14 residues. The CDR3 DNA is TGTGCCAGCAGTTACTCCCCGGGTGAGACTGAAGCTTTCTTT. Residues: CASSYSPGETEAFF.

This chain links TRBV11-2 with TRBJ1-5, with a possible D match to TRBD1 (6 bases). V dropped 5 bases and J dropped 7 bases, with 12 bases sitting between them. This CDR3 is 13 amino acids long. CDR1 is SGHAT, CDR2 FQNNGV, per germline. The CDR3 region is CASSTGLAQPQHF. Here the CDR3 DNA reads TGTGCCAGCAGCACAGGGTTGGCCCAGCCCCAGCATTTT.

J is TRBJ2-3 and V is TRBV10-3; 8 bases fit TRBD1. With 7 bases clipped from V and 4 bases from J, the junction kept 4 bases outside the gene matches. The CDR3 sequence is 13 residues long. Germline values: CDR1 ENHRY, CDR2 SYGVKD. The CDR3 here is CAITPTGADTQYF. The CDR3 nucleotides are TGTGCCATCACCCCGACAGGGGCAGATACGCAGTATTTT.

The V and J genes are TRBV4-2 and TRBJ2-6; D ambiguous. The V end lost 0 bases, the J end lost 0 bases, and 3 bases lay between the germline ends. The CDR3 spans 15 residues. Per the germline V gene, CDR1 is LGHNA and CDR2 is YNFKEQ. The CDR3 region has the DNA TGTGCCAGCAGCCAAGAGAGCTCTGGGGCCAACGTCCTGACTTTC. As protein: CASSQESSGANVLTF.

In its sample, this clone was seen a few times. CDR3 DNA sequence: TGTGCCAGCAGCCCGAGGGACTTCCAGGTGGGGACCCAGTACTTC. Its translation is CASSPRDFQVGTQYF. The V gene is TRBV13, the J gene TRBJ2-5, with D possibly matching TRBD2 (6 bases). This CDR3 is built from 15 residues. Germline CDR1 and CDR2: PRHDT and FYEKMQ (reference sequence). Trimming pared 5 bases from V and 7 bases from J, leaving 20 bases between.

This chain connects TRBV11-1 to TRBJ2-5; D might be TRBD2 (6 bases). Germline lookup yields CDR1 SGHAT and CDR2 FQDESV (reference sequence). Trimming left V 1 base short and J 4 bases short, with 13 bases between. This CDR3 is built from 15 residues. This CDR3 reads CASSLDVGRGETQYF. CDR3 in DNA: TGTGCCAGCAGCTTAGATGTAGGGCGGGGAGAGACCCAGTACTTC.

The chain employs TRBV2 and TRBJ1-1; 7 bases fit TRBD1. V trimming: 8 bases; J trimming: 0 bases; junction bases outside the gene matches: 6. In germline, CDR1 is SNHLY, CDR2 FYNNEI. This CDR3 comprises 14 residues. The CDR3 loop reads CASGAGQMNTEAFF. DNA for the CDR3: TGTGCCAGCGGTGCGGGACAGATGAACACTGAAGCTTTCTTT. Drawing the rest from reference TRBV2 and TRBJ1-1, the complete variable domain is EPEVTQTPSHQVTQMGQEVILRCVPISNHLYFYWYRQILGQKVEFLVSFYNNEISEKSEIFDDQFSVERPDGSNFTLKIRSTKLEDSAMYFCASGAGQMNTEAFFGQGTRLTVV.

CDR3 in DNA: TGCGCCAGCAGCCAAGGGACCGCGGGCAACACTGAAGCTTTCTTT. It codes for CASSQGTAGNTEAFF. V gene TRBV4-3 combines with J gene TRBJ1-1; no clear D gene. The CDR3 runs to 15 residues. Trimming stripped 1 base from V and 2 bases from J, with 11 bases between. Looked up from germline, CDR1 is LGHNA and CDR2 is YSLEER.